Listed below are T cell receptor beta chains from one sample, sequenced in a study of breast tumors, draining lymph nodes, adjacent tissues. TCRdb re-derived calls from the multiplex PCR reads in MiXCR, one entry per CDR3 protein. Among 200,000 to 250,000 distinct CDR3 sequences listed, approximately 36% were seen once. The sequencing sample was made of axillary lymph node tissue. The receptors come from a female donor with breast cancer. Some clones in this sample may be carry-over from other donors' samples. The CDR3 runs from the conserved cysteine through the conserved F or W. Fields, in order: CDR3 length, J gene, V gene, CDR3 protein.

cdr3_length: 11
j_call: TRBJ2-7
v_call: TRBV28
cdr3_aa: CASSAHYEQYF

cdr3_length: 15
j_call: TRBJ2-2
v_call: TRBV20-1
cdr3_aa: CSAEPLAGYTGELFF

cdr3_length: 14
j_call: TRBJ1-4
v_call: TRBV12-3/TRBV12-4
cdr3_aa: CASSLDRGGEKLFF

cdr3_length: 15
j_call: TRBJ2-3
v_call: TRBV6-5
cdr3_aa: CASKLAGGRSDTQYF

cdr3_length: 12
j_call: TRBJ2-5
v_call: TRBV7-9
cdr3_aa: CASSSSKETQYF

cdr3_length: 22
j_call: TRBJ1-5
v_call: TRBV14
cdr3_aa: CASSQEGDRGIWLHLRFGDQHF

cdr3_length: 13
j_call: TRBJ2-1
v_call: TRBV14
cdr3_aa: CASSQVPGQVQFF

cdr3_length: 11
j_call: TRBJ1-6
v_call: TRBV24-1
cdr3_aa: CATNYNSPLHF

cdr3_length: 17
j_call: TRBJ2-1
v_call: TRBV7-2
cdr3_aa: CASSSRDSGGAGYEQFF

cdr3_length: 15
j_call: TRBJ1-3
v_call: TRBV15
cdr3_aa: CATSRGHASGNTIYF

cdr3_length: 19
j_call: TRBJ2-1
v_call: TRBV5-1
cdr3_aa: CASSLSPGTGLSSYNEQFF

cdr3_length: 15
j_call: TRBJ2-5
v_call: TRBV6-5
cdr3_aa: CASSAGTRKEETQYF

cdr3_length: 14
j_call: TRBJ1-2
v_call: TRBV5-1
cdr3_aa: CASSLAVQGGGYTF

cdr3_length: 14
j_call: TRBJ2-1
v_call: TRBV19
cdr3_aa: CASKKDYSYNEQFF

cdr3_length: 12
j_call: TRBJ1-2
v_call: TRBV29-1
cdr3_aa: CSVKGGLYGYTF

cdr3_length: 12
j_call: TRBJ1-1
v_call: TRBV20-1
cdr3_aa: CSGVALNTEAFF

cdr3_length: 14
j_call: TRBJ2-5
v_call: TRBV20-1
cdr3_aa: CSAVLAGGQETQYF

cdr3_length: 14
j_call: TRBJ2-2
v_call: TRBV5-5
cdr3_aa: CASSKVSNTGELFF

cdr3_length: 16
j_call: TRBJ2-2
v_call: TRBV20-1
cdr3_aa: CSARDRVAPQDGELFF

cdr3_length: 18
j_call: TRBJ2-6
v_call: TRBV7-9
cdr3_aa: CASSHNRGLFPGANVPTF

cdr3_length: 10
j_call: TRBJ2-7
v_call: TRBV3-1
cdr3_aa: CASSAGQKYF

cdr3_length: 13
j_call: TRBJ1-5
v_call: TRBV6-5
cdr3_aa: CASRGGGAQPQHF

cdr3_length: 18
j_call: TRBJ1-5
v_call: TRBV12-3/TRBV12-4
cdr3_aa: CASSLVGQGRGSNQPQHF

cdr3_length: 13
j_call: TRBJ1-2
v_call: TRBV6-5
cdr3_aa: CASSSSGTPGYTF

cdr3_length: 16
j_call: TRBJ2-7
v_call: TRBV10-3
cdr3_aa: CAISESRGGHSYEQYF

cdr3_length: 13
j_call: TRBJ2-7
v_call: TRBV7-9
cdr3_aa: CASSPTDSLEQYF

cdr3_length: 13
j_call: TRBJ1-2
v_call: TRBV2
cdr3_aa: CASSEGRGYGYTF

cdr3_length: 16
j_call: TRBJ2-3
v_call: TRBV5-4
cdr3_aa: CASRRDPGTRGGTQYF

cdr3_length: 13
j_call: TRBJ2-2
v_call: TRBV24-1
cdr3_aa: CASSGRGTGELFF

cdr3_length: 15
j_call: TRBJ1-6
v_call: TRBV11-2
cdr3_aa: CASSQTSGENSPLHF

cdr3_length: 16
j_call: TRBJ2-1
v_call: TRBV14
cdr3_aa: CASSQERTSGRGEQFF

cdr3_length: 14
j_call: TRBJ1-6
v_call: TRBV7-8
cdr3_aa: CASSFGATNSPLHF

cdr3_length: 15
j_call: TRBJ2-5
v_call: TRBV7-3
cdr3_aa: CASSLTWGSQETQYF

cdr3_length: 15
j_call: TRBJ1-6
v_call: TRBV7-9
cdr3_aa: CASSSHGQGSSPLHF

cdr3_length: 9
j_call: TRBJ2-2
v_call: TRBV2
cdr3_aa: CASIGELFF

cdr3_length: 16
j_call: TRBJ2-3
v_call: TRBV11-2
cdr3_aa: CASSLGRQPGADTQYF

cdr3_length: 12
j_call: TRBJ2-7
v_call: TRBV7-7
cdr3_aa: CASSYSGSEQYF

cdr3_length: 13
j_call: TRBJ1-5
v_call: TRBV2
cdr3_aa: CASRPGGNQPQHF

cdr3_length: 16
j_call: TRBJ1-2
v_call: TRBV6-2/TRBV6-3
cdr3_aa: CASSPPRRLANYGYTF

cdr3_length: 16
j_call: TRBJ1-5
v_call: TRBV24-1
cdr3_aa: CATSDLDRGGNQPQHF

cdr3_length: 17
j_call: TRBJ2-1
v_call: TRBV20-1
cdr3_aa: CSARPLAGGPRNNEQFF

cdr3_length: 16
j_call: TRBJ2-5
v_call: TRBV15
cdr3_aa: CATSRDTSGGEETQYF

cdr3_length: 13
j_call: TRBJ1-4
v_call: TRBV15
cdr3_aa: CATSRDSGRKLFF

cdr3_length: 13
j_call: TRBJ2-5
v_call: TRBV20-1
cdr3_aa: CSARGQRQETQYF

cdr3_length: 14
j_call: TRBJ1-4
v_call: TRBV30
cdr3_aa: CAWSVPPRGEKLFF

cdr3_length: 15
j_call: TRBJ2-3
v_call: TRBV19
cdr3_aa: CASSIVGGSTDTQYF

cdr3_length: 15
j_call: TRBJ2-5
v_call: TRBV5-8
cdr3_aa: CASSPGTSGTETQYF

cdr3_length: 17
j_call: TRBJ2-2
v_call: TRBV5-6
cdr3_aa: CASSRRPSGRHTGELFF

cdr3_length: 17
j_call: TRBJ2-1
v_call: TRBV5-1
cdr3_aa: CASSAGTSGSPYNEQFF

cdr3_length: 14
j_call: TRBJ2-5
v_call: TRBV9
cdr3_aa: CASSPRLRQETQSF

cdr3_length: 15
j_call: TRBJ2-5
v_call: TRBV20-1
cdr3_aa: CSAREISGLAHNQYF

cdr3_length: 16
j_call: TRBJ1-3
v_call: TRBV20-1
cdr3_aa: CSASPSGGGSGNTIYF

cdr3_length: 15
j_call: TRBJ2-1
v_call: TRBV11-2
cdr3_aa: CASSSGLGPYNEQFF

cdr3_length: 17
j_call: TRBJ2-7
v_call: TRBV2
cdr3_aa: CASSETATGVRPYEQYF

cdr3_length: 13
j_call: TRBJ2-1
v_call: TRBV12-3/TRBV12-4
cdr3_aa: CASRLAGGNEQFF

cdr3_length: 15
j_call: TRBJ2-7
v_call: TRBV6-5
cdr3_aa: CASSHPGQLPYEQYF

cdr3_length: 17
j_call: TRBJ2-3
v_call: TRBV7-2
cdr3_aa: CASSLALSSGGPDTQYF

cdr3_length: 17
j_call: TRBJ2-5
v_call: TRBV5-5
cdr3_aa: CASSPGTSGGARETQYF

cdr3_length: 16
j_call: TRBJ2-3
v_call: TRBV5-1
cdr3_aa: CASSLVVQGGTDTQYF